The source of this T cell receptor (beta chain) is a study of cytomegalovirus exposure and HLA in healthy donors. CDR1 is MNHEY and CDR2 is SMNVEV in the germline V gene (reference sequence). V lost 5 bases and J lost 11, with 16 bases in between. The CDR3 sequence is 13 residues long. Points from the study as a whole: Published work reported that the classifier diagnosed cytomegalovirus status with high specificity and sensitivity. Overall, around 150 TCR beta chains were annotated as cytomegalovirus-associated.

The data were produced by immunoSEQ multiplex PCR, yet TCRdb's version contains in-frame clones alone and is incomplete. The profile covers fewer than 85,000 clones, with 96% appearing a single time and 1.3% taken by the ten largest. This clone appeared once. Antigen: not known. This TCR came from a woman aged 18 to 35 in good health and CMV-seronegative. J is TRBJ1-5 and V is TRBV27, with TRBD1 as a possible D gene (6 bases). The sequenced sample consisted of PBMCs. CDR3 coding DNA: TGTGCCAGCAGTAGGGGGATGTTAACGGCCCAGCATTTT. This codes for CASSRGMLTAQHF.